The rows below give T cell receptor beta chains drawn from one sample of a study of T cell responses to AZD1222 COVID-19 vaccine. The data were produced by immunoSEQ multiplex PCR, yet TCRdb's version contains in-frame clones alone and is incomplete. This sample has some 120,000 clones; more than 70% occur once, and the top ten carry 4.2%. Here the sequenced sample was peripheral blood, taken on day 0 of AZD1222 vaccination. Receptor source: an adult in good health. CDR3s include the opening cysteine and the closing phenylalanine or tryptophan. A D gene is named only where the DNA matches it firmly. Rows give clone size only sometimes, using once, few, many, or a class for an expanded clone.

NA TRBD1 17 TRBJ1-4 TRBV18 CASSPGGTGVTNEKLFF TGTGCCAGCTCACCCGGCGGGACAGGAGTAACTAATGAAAAACTGTTTTTT
once NA 12 TRBJ1-2 TRBV2 CASSERDLKHTF TGTGCCAGCAGTGAAAGGGACCTAAAGCACACCTTC
NA NA 14 TRBJ2-3 TRBV6-5 CASRRTEFTDTQYF TGTGCCAGCAGACGGACAGAGTTCACAGATACGCAGTATTTT
NA NA 13 TRBJ2-7 TRBV28 CASNGTPYYEQYF TGTGCCAGCAACGGAACCCCATACTACGAGCAGTACTTC
NA NA 10 TRBJ2-7 TRBV6-5 CASPRYEQYF TGTGCCAGCCCCCGCTACGAGCAGTACTTC
NA TRBD1 15 TRBJ2-2 TRBV5-1 CASRQGTANTGELFF TGCGCCAGCCGACAGGGGACCGCGAACACCGGGGAGCTGTTTTTT
few TRBD1 16 TRBJ1-6 TRBV5-1 CASSVGQGIGNSPLHF TGCGCCAGCAGCGTCGGACAGGGGATCGGTAATTCACCCCTCCACTTT
NA NA 13 TRBJ1-1 TRBV2 CASSLAGNTEAFF TGTGCCAGCAGTTTGGCAGGTAACACTGAAGCTTTCTTT
once NA 14 TRBJ2-7 TRBV27 CASSGSSLAYEQYF TGTGCCAGCAGTGGTTCCTCTTTAGCCTACGAGCAGTACTTC
NA TRBD1 13 TRBJ1-1 TRBV19 CASTRRDRMEAFF TGTGCCAGTACCCGCCGGGACAGGATGGAAGCTTTCTTT
NA TRBD1 16 TRBJ1-1 TRBV5-4 CASSRLAGGGYTEAFF TGTGCCAGCAGCCGTCTCGCAGGGGGAGGGTACACTGAAGCTTTCTTT
NA TRBD1 15 TRBJ1-2 TRBV11-2 CASSARDSSSYGYTF TGTGCCAGCAGCGCCCGGGACAGTTCATCCTATGGCTACACCTTC
NA TRBD2 15 TRBJ2-7 TRBV6-2/TRBV6-3 CASSLLAGGPYEQYF TGTGCCAGCAGCCTCCTAGCGGGAGGACCCTACGAGCAGTACTTC
NA NA 16 TRBJ2-1 TRBV5-1 CASSPSPLGGNNEQFF TGCGCCAGCAGCCCCTCCCCGCTAGGGGGGAACAATGAGCAGTTCTTC
NA TRBD1 15 TRBJ1-6 TRBV19 CASRDGQGAHSPLHF TGTGCCAGTAGGGATGGACAGGGGGCGCATTCACCCCTCCACTTT
NA NA 17 TRBJ1-1 TRBV7-3 CASSLSARVNMNTEAFF TGTGCCAGCAGCTTATCGGCCAGGGTAAACATGAACACTGAAGCTTTCTTT
once NA 14 TRBJ1-2 TRBV2 CASSAPTLTYGYTF TGTGCCAGCAGTGCTCCGACCTTAACCTATGGCTACACCTTC
once NA 18 TRBJ1-3 TRBV28 CASSKTGRTPLSGNTIYF TGTGCCAGCAGTAAAACAGGGAGGACGCCTCTGAGTGGGAACACCATATATTTT
NA NA 13 TRBJ1-1 TRBV29-1 CSGQGSGNTEAFF TGCAGCGGTCAGGGGTCGGGGAACACTGAAGCTTTCTTT
NA TRBD2 16 TRBJ2-3 TRBV4-2 CASSQVAGGPVDTQYF TGTGCCAGCAGCCAGGTAGCGGGGGGGCCGGTAGATACGCAGTATTTT
NA NA 12 TRBJ1-2 TRBV9 CASSALREGYTF TGTGCCAGCAGCGCCCTCAGGGAGGGCTACACCTTC
NA TRBD1 15 TRBJ1-2 TRBV6-5 CASSPGTGVFYGYTF TGTGCCAGCAGTCCAGGGACAGGGGTCTTCTATGGCTACACCTTC
NA NA 13 TRBJ1-1 TRBV28 CASLLGGRTEAFF TGTGCCAGCCTTTTGGGGGGGAGAACTGAAGCTTTCTTT
NA NA 16 TRBJ2-2 TRBV11-3 CASSLRVRGGTGELFF TGTGCCAGCAGCTTACGGGTCAGGGGAGGCACCGGGGAGCTGTTTTTT
NA TRBD1 13 TRBJ1-2 TRBV6-5 CASSWDRGQGYTF TGTGCCAGCAGTTGGGACAGGGGTCAAGGCTACACCTTC
NA NA 15 TRBJ1-2 TRBV4-1 CASSQDWGGRAGYTF TGCGCCAGCAGCCAAGACTGGGGAGGCAGGGCTGGCTACACCTTC
NA NA 15 TRBJ1-3 TRBV21-1 CASKAGRWSGNTIYF TGTGCCAGCAAGGCAGGGCGATGGTCTGGAAACACCATATATTTT
NA NA 19 TRBJ2-7 TRBV28 CASSFTANWRATSSYEQYF TGTGCCAGCAGTTTTACGGCGAACTGGCGGGCTACCAGCTCCTACGAGCAGTACTTC
once NA 13 TRBJ1-3 TRBV29-1 CSGRGSSGNTIYF TGCAGCGGACGAGGGTCCTCTGGAAACACCATATATTTT
NA NA 15 TRBJ1-5 TRBV5-1 CASSLGTDSNQPQHF TGCGCCAGCAGCTTGGGGACAGATAGCAATCAGCCCCAGCATTTT
NA NA 13 TRBJ2-1 TRBV7-3 CASSLSVGVEQFF TGTGCCAGCAGCTTGAGTGTGGGGGTTGAGCAGTTCTTC
NA TRBD2 14 TRBJ2-5 TRBV2 CASSVSGGKETQYF TGTGCCAGCAGTGTTAGCGGGGGCAAGGAGACCCAGTACTTC
NA NA 16 TRBJ1-2 TRBV5-5 CASSLEVGRTNYGYTF TGTGCCAGCAGCTTGGAGGTCGGGAGGACTAACTATGGCTACACCTTC
NA NA 12 TRBJ2-2 TRBV5-5 CASSPRIGELFF TGTGCCAGCAGCCCGCGGATCGGGGAGCTGTTTTTT
NA NA 13 TRBJ1-2 TRBV5-6 CASSLGRNYGYTF TGTGCCAGCAGCTTGGGGCGGAACTATGGCTACACCTTC
once NA 16 TRBJ2-7 TRBV6-5 CASSYFSFEGLVEQYF TGTGCCAGCAGTTACTTCTCCTTCGAGGGGCTGGTCGAGCAGTACTTC
NA TRBD1 14 TRBJ1-5 TRBV30 CAWAGTGVLQPQHF TGTGCCTGGGCCGGGACAGGGGTTCTCCAGCCCCAGCATTTT
NA TRBD1 17 TRBJ1-2 TRBV5-1 CASSLLAQGADRHGYTF TGCGCCAGCAGCTTGCTTGCGCAGGGGGCGGATCGACATGGCTACACCTTC
few TRBD2 16 TRBJ2-7 TRBV7-2 CASSRGGVTEIYEQYF TGTGCCAGCAGCCGGGGGGGTGTGACCGAAATCTACGAGCAGTACTTC
NA NA 15 TRBJ1-4 TRBV30 CAWNQGTKSNEKLFF TGTGCCTGGAATCAGGGAACCAAATCAAATGAAAAACTGTTTTTT
NA NA 16 TRBJ2-1 TRBV6-4 CASSDPRSPTDNEQFF TGTGCCAGCAGTGACCCGCGATCCCCGACGGACAATGAGCAGTTCTTC
few NA 15 TRBJ2-1 TRBV9 CASSAPGGGMEEQFF TGTGCCAGCAGCGCCCCGGGGGGCGGGATGGAGGAGCAGTTCTTC
NA TRBD2 15 TRBJ2-1 TRBV11-2 CASSWSGRPVNEQFF TGTGCCAGCAGCTGGAGCGGGAGGCCAGTCAATGAGCAGTTCTTC
NA NA 17 TRBJ1-6 TRBV30 CAWSVAGMSSYNSPLHF TGTGCCTGGAGTGTTGCCGGAATGAGCTCCTATAATTCACCCCTCCACTTT
few NA 15 TRBJ1-5 TRBV18 CASSPQGTSNQPQHF TGTGCCAGCTCACCACAGGGTACGAGCAATCAGCCCCAGCATTTT
NA TRBD2 14 TRBJ2-7 TRBV28 CASSRAGGFREQYF TGTGCCAGCAGTAGGGCGGGGGGTTTTCGGGAGCAGTACTTC
NA TRBD1 14 TRBJ2-2 TRBV7-3 CASSRDRVTGELFF TGTGCCAGCAGCCGGGACAGGGTTACCGGGGAGCTGTTTTTT
NA NA 15 TRBJ1-1 TRBV5-1 CASSLAGGRVTEAFF TGCGCCAGCAGCTTGGCCGGGGGGAGGGTCACTGAAGCTTTCTTT
NA NA 15 TRBJ2-3 TRBV10-3 CAISETISRTDTQYF TGTGCCATCAGTGAGACAATTTCACGCACAGATACGCAGTATTTT